A single sample is the source of the 9 T cell receptor beta chains below, sequenced in a study of blood T cell repertoires in COVID-19. The protocol was immunoSEQ multiplex PCR, while the TCRdb copy is restricted to in-frame clones and leaves out a portion. The table has a few hundred thousand clones, over 75% seen once. Sequencing was performed on PBMCs or T cells enriched from blood (not recorded which). Every receptor here comes from a man aged 25-40 years who had recovered from COVID-19.

This rearrangement joins TRBV19 to TRBJ2-1, with D possibly TRBD2 on 6 matching bases. Germline CDR1 LNHDA, CDR2 SQIVND (reference sequence). The germline V and J ends were trimmed by 6 bases and 4 bases, with 16 bases remaining between them. The CDR3 consists of 15 residues. The chain's CDR3 is CASSGLIGVYNEQFF. The CDR3 nucleotides read TGTGCCAGTAGCGGACTAATTGGGGTTTACAATGAGCAGTTCTTC.

The chain couples TRBV5-8 to TRBJ2-3; TRBD2 matches at 12 bases. V dropped 2 bases and J dropped 1; count of bases not matched to a gene: 2. Germline loops: CDR1 SGHTS, CDR2 YDEGEE. This CDR3 region has 16 residues. This CDR3 reads CASSFRTSGGTDTQYF. The CDR3 region has the DNA TGTGCCAGCAGCTTCCGGACTAGCGGGGGCACAGATACGCAGTATTTT.

The chain has TRBV5-6 and TRBJ2-7; TRBD1 matches at 10 bases. J gave up 7 bases and V 4 bases, and 5 bases lay outside the gene matches. CDR3 length: 13 amino acids. The germline V gene has CDR1 SGHDT and CDR2 YYEEEE. The DNA for the CDR3 is TGTGCCAGCAGCACCGGACAGGGGGGAGAGCAGTACTTC. It yields the protein CASSTGQGGEQYF.

The chain carries TRBV4-2 and TRBJ2-7, with TRBD1 identical over 7 bases. The CDR3 has 15 amino acids. CDR1 and CDR2 (germline): LGHNA, YNFKEQ. V lost 3 bases to trimming and J lost 6 bases; unmatched junction nucleotides: 11. The CDR3 DNA is TGTGCCAGCAGCCAGCTGTTCGACAGGGCCTCCGAGCAGTACTTC. It is translated as CASSQLFDRASEQYF.

The chain employs TRBV3-1 (or the pseudogene TRBV3-2) and TRBJ1-5, with D unclear. This CDR3 region has 14 residues. Germline V gene sequence: CDR1 LGHDT, CDR2 YNNKEL (reference sequence). Between the trimmed V and J ends, which lost 0 bases and 6 bases, there was a span of 9 bases. CDR3 in DNA: TGTGCCAGCAGCCAAGATCGGGTCGGTCAGCCCCAGCATTTT. It codes for CASSQDRVGQPQHF.

This clone appeared a few times. Germline is not matched at one junction end, which may reflect a read error. The CDR3 reads CASSSQTGTQQVF. CDR3 bases: TGTGCCAGCAGCTCCCAAACAGGGACCCAACAGGTCTTC. This sequence joins TRBV11-2 and TRBJ2-1, with D possibly matching TRBD1 (6 bases). CDR3 length: 13 residues. CDR1 is SGHAT, CDR2 FQNNGV, per germline.

This chain joins TRBV7-9 and TRBJ2-2; 9 bases agree with TRBD1. Germline CDR1 reads SEHNR; CDR2 reads FQNEAQ (reference sequence). The length of the CDR3 is 16 residues. Unmatched junction bases numbered 7, after V lost 5 bases and J lost 3 bases. The CDR3 sequence is CASSPRDRADTGELFF. CDR3 coding DNA: TGTGCCAGCAGCCCCCGGGACAGGGCGGACACCGGGGAGCTGTTTTTT.

In nucleotides, the CDR3 is TGCAGCGTTAGGACAGGGTCGGGGTATGGCTACACCTTC. This codes for CSVRTGSGYGYTF. The J gene is TRBJ1-2, the V gene TRBV29-1; TRBD1 agrees at 8 bases. Per the germline V gene, CDR1 is SQVTM and CDR2 is ANQGSEA. Losses at the gene ends were 5 bases for V and 5 bases for J; bases not matched to a gene: 7. The CDR3 spans 13 residues.

The J gene is TRBJ2-7, the V gene TRBV10-2, with D possibly TRBD1 on 6 matching bases. Per germline, CDR1 WSHSY and CDR2 SAAADI. Trimming cost V 5 bases and J 0 bases, with 11 bases left between them. The CDR3 consists of 14 residues. The CDR3 region is CASSSQGSSYEQYF. The CDR3 DNA sequence: TGCGCCAGCAGTTCACAGGGAAGCTCCTACGAGCAGTACTTC.